This TCR beta chain appears in the sequencing data of a study of blood T cell repertoires in COVID-19. Looking at the study overall: COVID-19 samples, acute and convalescent, were from the United States, Italy and Spain. PBMCs, B-cell-depleted T cells, or T cells provided the cDNA or gDNA that made up the material.

In the original processing: Estimation of nucleated cell counts relied on the amplification of reference gene primers. TCRdb's table, derived via immunoSEQ multiplex PCR, lists solely in-frame clones and lacks some. The V and J calls and clone size were taken over from that table, and D and trimming were inferred from the DNA. The data hold 150,000 or so clones, with more than 60% observed a single time. This CDR3 has 13 amino acids. J gave up 6 bases and V 6 bases, and 3 bases lay outside the gene matches. CDR1 is SNHLY and CDR2 is FYNNEI in the germline V gene. The sequenced sample was peripheral blood. This TCR came from a woman between 50 and 59 years old with active or convalescent COVID-19. J is TRBJ1-5 and V is TRBV2, with TRBD1 matching over 9 bases. The CDR3 DNA is TGTGCCAGCAGGGGACAGGGAGGTCAGCCCCAGCATTTT. Its translation is CASRGQGGQPQHF.